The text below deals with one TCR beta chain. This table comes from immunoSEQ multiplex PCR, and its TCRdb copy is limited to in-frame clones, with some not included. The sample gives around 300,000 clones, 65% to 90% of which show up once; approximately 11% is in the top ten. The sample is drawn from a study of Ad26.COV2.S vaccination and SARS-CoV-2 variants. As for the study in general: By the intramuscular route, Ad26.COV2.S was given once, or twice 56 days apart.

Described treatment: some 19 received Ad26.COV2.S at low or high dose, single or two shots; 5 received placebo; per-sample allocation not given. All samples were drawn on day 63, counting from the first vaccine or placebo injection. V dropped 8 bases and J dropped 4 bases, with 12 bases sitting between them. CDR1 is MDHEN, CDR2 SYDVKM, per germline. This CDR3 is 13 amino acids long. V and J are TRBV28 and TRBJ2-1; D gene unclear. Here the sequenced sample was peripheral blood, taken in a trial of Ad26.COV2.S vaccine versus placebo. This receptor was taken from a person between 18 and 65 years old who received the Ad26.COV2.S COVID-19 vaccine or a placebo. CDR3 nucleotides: TGTGCCAGCGGATGGCCGATTTACAATGAGCAGTTCTTC. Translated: CASGWPIYNEQFF.